The 14 T cell receptor beta chains below come from one sample, sequenced in a study of vaccination and CD4 T cells after COVID-19. Sequencing of DNA taken from cultured CD4+ T cells relied on the Oncomine TCR Beta short-read assay. TCRdb passed the PCR reads through MiXCR, listing each CDR3 protein once. This sample has about 14,000 distinct CDR3 sequences, with 20% to 25% found just once. The antigens these receptors bind are not known. As to treatment: approximately 9-day PBMC culture with coronavirus spike peptide pools or control peptides (ViraFEST assay). The sequences come from CD4+ T cells from blood, cultured in vitro, collected after SARS-CoV-2 vaccination. These receptors originate from a human donor who had recovered from COVID-19.

The genes are TRBV20-1 and TRBJ1-5, with 9 bases identical to TRBD1. The germline V gene has CDR1 DFQATT and CDR2 SNEGSKA (reference sequence). V shed 6 bases and J 9 bases; nucleotides not matched to a gene: 9. The CDR3 covers 13 residues. The CDR3 loop reads CSAGDRGKRPQHF. The CDR3 DNA reads TGCAGTGCCGGCGACAGGGGGAAAAGGCCCCAGCATTTT.

This clonotype was recorded a few times. V and J are TRBV20-1 and TRBJ2-1; 9 bases line up with TRBD2. Germline V lookup: CDR1 DFQATT, CDR2 SNEGSKA (reference sequence). Unmatched junction bases numbered 5, after V lost 6 bases and J lost 2 bases. CDR3 size: 14 residues. CDR3 amino acids: CSARTSGPYNEQFF. In DNA form, the CDR3 reads TGCAGTGCGAGAACTAGCGGGCCCTACAATGAGCAGTTCTTC.

The genes are TRBV7-2 and TRBJ2-2, with TRBD1 as a possible D gene (7 bases). The germline V gene encodes CDR1 SGHTA and CDR2 FQGNSA. V lost 2 bases and J lost 5, with 12 bases in between. The CDR3 extends over 15 amino acids. CDR3 loop: CASSLFRGDTGELFF. DNA of the CDR3: TGTGCCAGCAGCTTATTCAGGGGGGATACCGGGGAGCTGTTTTTT.

In its sample, this clonotype was seen a few times. This sequence joins TRBV12-2 and TRBJ2-2. TRBV12-2 is given as a pseudogene. CDR3 length equals 13 residues. The CDR3 bases are TGTGCAAGTCGCTTACCGAACACCGGGGAGCTGTTTTTT. Residues: CASRLPNTGELFF.

J is TRBJ2-3 and V is TRBV5-4; 14 nucleotides agree with TRBD2. Germline V gives CDR1 SGHNT, CDR2 YYREEE (reference sequence). The CDR3 has 17 residues. V gave up 4 bases and J gave up 7 bases; unmatched junction bases: 11. CDR3 sequence: CASSLGTSGSLGNTQYF. The CDR3 DNA reads as TGTGCCAGCAGCCTCGGGACTAGCGGGAGTTTGGGGAATACGCAGTATTTT.

The chain uses TRBV24-1 and TRBJ1-2, with TRBD1 identical over 9 bases. Germline V gives CDR1 KGHDR, CDR2 SFDVKD. V shed 4 bases and J 6 bases; nucleotides not matched to a gene: 8. This CDR3 is 15 amino acids long. The CDR3 protein is CATSEPGTGMDGYTF. The CDR3, as DNA: TGTGCCACCAGTGAACCCGGGACAGGGATGGATGGCTACACCTTC.

The chain uses TRBV28 and TRBJ2-3; TRBD2 might be the D (6 bases). The CDR3 loop spans 15 amino acids. The V gene lost 7 bases and the J gene lost 3 bases, with 17 bases spanning the gap. The germline V gene encodes CDR1 MDHEN and CDR2 SYDVKM. In DNA, the CDR3 is TGTGCCAGCACCTCTCCCGGGAGCAGGACAGATACGCAGTATTTT. Protein product: CASTSPGSRTDTQYF.

The chain recombines TRBV5-1 with TRBJ2-5; TRBD2 aligns across 7 bases. Germline CDR1 reads SGHRS; CDR2 reads YFSETQ. V was clipped by 6 bases and J by 0 bases; unmatched bases: 11. CDR3 length equals 16 residues. The CDR3: CASTYSSGTYQETQYF. The CDR3 coding sequence is TGCGCCAGCACGTACTCTAGCGGAACGTACCAAGAGACCCAGTACTTC. Full variable domain (outside the CDR3, taken from reference TRBV5-1 and TRBJ2-5): KAGVTQTPRYLIKTRGQQVTLSCSPISGHRSVSWYQQTPGQGLQFLFEYFSETQRNKGNFPGRFSGRQFSNSRSEMNVSTLELGDSALYLCASTYSSGTYQETQYFGPGTRLLVL.

The V call is TRBV15, the J call TRBJ2-2, with TRBD2 identical over 8 bases. Germline V gene sequence: CDR1 LNHNV, CDR2 YYDKDF (reference sequence). V lost 7 bases and J lost 5; bases outside the gene matches: 12. The CDR3 totals 16 residues. In nucleotides, the CDR3 is TGTGCCACCACCCCCCGCGGGGGGCGGGAAACCGGGGAGCTGTTTTTT. Translating it yields CATTPRGGRETGELFF.

This chain connects TRBV7-2 to TRBJ2-7; no reliable D call. Germline values: CDR1 SGHTA, CDR2 FQGNSA. Trimming removed 2 bases at V and 1 base at J, with 9 bases between. The CDR3 is made up of 14 amino acids. CDR3 in amino acids: CASSLKAVSYEQYF. The DNA of the CDR3 is TGTGCCAGCAGCTTAAAAGCAGTGTCCTACGAGCAGTACTTC. The full variable domain, rest sourced from reference TRBV7-2 and TRBJ2-7, is GAGVSQSPSNKVTEKGKDVELRCDPISGHTALYWYRQSLGQGLEFLIYFQGNSAPDKSGLPSDRFSAERTGGSVSTLTIQRTQQEDSAVYLCASSLKAVSYEQYFGPGTRLTVT.

This clonotype was counted a few times. The rearrangement uses TRBV28 and TRBJ2-3; 7 bases map to TRBD2. The CDR3 runs 15 residues. The ends lost 2 bases at V and 4 bases at J; junction bases unmatched: 6. Germline V lookup: CDR1 MDHEN, CDR2 SYDVKM. The CDR3 spells CASSLKFLAADTQYF. Here the CDR3 DNA reads TGTGCCAGCAGTTTAAAGTTCCTAGCGGCAGATACGCAGTATTTT.

This clonotype has more than one count but fewer than ten. The chain employs TRBV4-1 and TRBJ2-1, with TRBD2 matching 13 bases. CDR3 size: 17 residues. In germline, CDR1 is MGHRA, CDR2 YSYEKL. V trimming: 4 bases; J trimming: 9 bases; junction bases outside the gene matches: 12. CDR3 residues: CASSLGLAGVVAGEQFF. CDR3 nucleotide sequence: TGCGCCAGCAGCCTCGGACTAGCGGGAGTAGTAGCTGGTGAGCAGTTCTTC.

This clonotype occurred a few times. The DNA for the CDR3 is TGTGCCAGCAGTTCCGGGAGTGAAGGCAATCAGCCCCAGCATTTT. This translates into CASSSGSEGNQPQHF. The chain combines TRBV6-5 with TRBJ1-5; D gene unclear. CDR3 length: 15 amino acids. The germline gives CDR1 MNHEY, CDR2 SVGAGI. Trimming took off 4 bases at V and 2 bases at J, with 12 bases between the two ends.

This clonotype was observed a few times. The V and J genes are TRBV11-2 and TRBJ2-4; unclear D gene. V dropped 5 bases and J dropped 0 bases, with 8 bases sitting between them. The CDR3 is 14 amino acids. From germline, CDR1 is SGHAT and CDR2 FQNNGV. The CDR3 here is CASSLLLAKNIQYF. In DNA, the CDR3 is TGTGCCAGCAGCCTGCTCTTAGCCAAAAACATTCAGTACTTC.